This passage covers 25 T cell receptor beta chains from one sample sequenced in a study of T cell responses to AZD1222 COVID-19 vaccine. Generated by immunoSEQ multiplex PCR, the TCRdb table keeps only in-frame clones and is missing some. The sample holds 150,000 to 200,000 clones, roughly 93% seen once. This sample comprised peripheral blood, obtained on day 0 of AZD1222 vaccination. The receptors were gathered from an adult in good health.

V and J are TRBV28 and TRBJ2-3; 9 bases align to TRBD2. With V trimmed by 5 bases and J by 2 bases, 14 bases remained unmatched. CDR1 and CDR2 from the germline V gene are MDHEN and SYDVKM. The CDR3 covers 18 residues. CDR3 bases: TGTGCCAGCAGTCTTGGTCTTAGCGGGAGAGGTCACACAGATACGCAGTATTTT. Its protein product is CASSLGLSGRGHTDTQYF. The full variable domain, in which reference TRBV28 and TRBJ2-3 provide the parts outside the CDR3, is DVKVTQSSRYLVKRTGEKVFLECVQDMDHENMFWYRQDPGLGLRLIYFSYDVKMKEKGDIPEGYSVSREKKERFSLILESASTNQTSMYLCASSLGLSGRGHTDTQYFGPGTRLTVL.

This chain connects TRBV6-5 to TRBJ2-3; weak D call: TRBD2 (5 bases). The germline gives CDR1 MNHEY, CDR2 SVGAGI. V was shortened by 7 bases and J by 3 bases, with 17 bases between the two germline ends. The length of the CDR3 is 15 residues. As DNA, the CDR3 is TGTGCCAGCAAGGCGCTAGCTGTGGGGACAGATACGCAGTATTTT. Its protein product is CASKALAVGTDTQYF.

The chain carries TRBV5-1 and TRBJ1-1; D uncertain. V was clipped by 4 bases and J by 1 base, with 14 bases between them. Germline assignment: CDR1 SGHRS and CDR2 YFSETQ. The CDR3 has 15 amino acids. The CDR3 nucleotides read TGCGCCAGCAGCAGCCCGCTAGCCGGGAACACTGAAGCTTTCTTT. Amino acids: CASSSPLAGNTEAFF.

This rearrangement joins TRBV29-1 to TRBJ2-1; possibly TRBD2 for D (7 bases). The V gene lost 5 bases and the J gene lost 0 bases, with 8 bases spanning the gap. CDR1 SQVTM and CDR2 ANQGSEA come from the germline V gene. The CDR3 extends over 13 amino acids. Here the CDR3 reads CSVRGGSYNEQFF. In nucleotides, the CDR3 is TGCAGCGTTAGGGGGGGCTCCTACAATGAGCAGTTCTTC.

This clone showed up just once. The chain carries TRBV19 and TRBJ1-2; D gene ambiguous. Germline V gene data show CDR1 as LNHDA and CDR2 as SQIVND (reference sequence). With 6 bases removed from V and 5 bases from J, the gap between germline ends came to 7 bases. CDR3 size: 11 residues. CDR3 sequence (DNA): TGTGCCAGTAGATTGGGGTATGGCTACACCTTC. Translation gives CASRLGYGYTF.

Here the CDR3 reads CASSQSSGGAYNSPLHF. CDR3 DNA: TGCGCCAGCAGCCAAAGTTCGGGGGGCGCCTATAATTCACCCCTCCACTTT. The chain links TRBV4-3 to TRBJ1-6; maybe TRBD1 (6 bases). Germline CDR1 and CDR2: LGHNA and YSLEER. The CDR3 totals 17 residues. V lost 2 bases to trimming and J lost 2 bases, with 13 bases between them.

The chain is built from TRBV7-6 and TRBJ2-7; D ambiguous. Germline lookup yields CDR1 SGHVS and CDR2 FNYEAQ. Trimming left V 4 bases short and J 5 bases short, with 6 bases between. The CDR3 consists of 11 residues. CDR3 bases: TGTGCCAGCAGCTCAGGAGACGAGCAGTACTTC. Translating it yields CASSSGDEQYF.

The CDR3 DNA reads TGCGCCAGCAGCCAACCGACTAGCGGGGTGTATACGCAGTATTTT. Protein sequence: CASSQPTSGVYTQYF. V gene TRBV4-1 combines with J gene TRBJ2-3, with 11 bases that match TRBD2. This CDR3 is 15 amino acids long. The trim removed 2 bases at V and 7 bases at J, leaving 5 bases unmatched. Germline V gene sequence: CDR1 MGHRA, CDR2 YSYEKL.

The gene calls are TRBV7-9 and TRBJ1-1; D is ambiguous. The ends were cut back, 1 base at V and 3 bases at J, with 3 bases in the middle. The CDR3 totals 12 residues. Germline V gene sequence: CDR1 SEHNR, CDR2 FQNEAQ (reference sequence). The CDR3 reads CASSLDHTEAFF. The DNA for the CDR3 is TGTGCCAGCAGCTTAGACCACACTGAAGCTTTCTTT.

This chain connects TRBV28 to TRBJ1-5; TRBD1 matches 8 bases. The CDR3 is 15 residues long. J was trimmed by 4 bases and V by 5 bases; bases with no gene match: 7. The V gene's germline CDR1 is MDHEN and CDR2 SYDVKM. This CDR3 is CASSPRTGINQPQHF. The CDR3 nucleotides are TGTGCCAGCAGTCCGAGGACAGGGATAAATCAGCCCCAGCATTTT. Complete variable domain (other parts from reference TRBV28 and TRBJ1-5): DVKVTQSSRYLVKRTGEKVFLECVQDMDHENMFWYRQDPGLGLRLIYFSYDVKMKEKGDIPEGYSVSREKKERFSLILESASTNQTSMYLCASSPRTGINQPQHFGDGTRLSIL.

This sequence joins TRBV19 and TRBJ2-3; D gene ambiguous. V gave up 7 bases and J gave up 4 bases, with 18 bases separating them. CDR1 and CDR2 (germline): LNHDA, SQIVND (reference sequence). This CDR3 comprises 15 residues. The CDR3 reads CASNPRAKKADTQYF. In nucleotides, the CDR3 is TGTGCCAGTAATCCCCGGGCCAAGAAGGCAGATACGCAGTATTTT.

The gene calls are TRBV14 and TRBJ1-4, with TRBD1 identical over 11 bases. The CDR3 has 16 amino acids. Trimming removed 2 bases from V and 6 bases from J; junction bases left unmatched: 5. Germline CDR1 reads SGHDN; CDR2 reads FVKESK. The CDR3 nucleotides are TGTGCCAGCAGCCAAAAGGACAGGGGGCTTCATGAAAAACTGTTTTTT. This encodes CASSQKDRGLHEKLFF.

The chain couples TRBV7-3 to TRBJ1-5; D not certain. The CDR3 consists of 13 residues. The V gene's germline CDR1 is SGHTA and CDR2 FQGTGA. V was trimmed by 5 bases and J by 6 bases, leaving 11 bases between them. CDR3 sequence reads: CASSPHPGQPQHF. DNA of the CDR3: TGTGCCAGCAGCCCACATCCGGGTCAGCCCCAGCATTTT.

The V call is TRBV27, the J call TRBJ2-5; D is ambiguous. This CDR3 contains 15 residues. CDR1 and CDR2 (germline): MNHEY, SMNVEV (reference sequence). V lost 6 bases and J lost 4, with 18 bases in between. The CDR3 DNA reads TGTGCCAGCAGCCCCTGGGCTAGTTTGTTAGAGACCCAGTACTTC. This sequence encodes CASSPWASLLETQYF.

The chain has TRBV28 and TRBJ1-2; 7 bases line up with TRBD1. The CDR3 totals 15 residues. V gave up 6 bases and J gave up 7 bases; unmatched junction bases: 14. CDR1 MDHEN and CDR2 SYDVKM come from the germline V gene. Here the CDR3 reads CASRGTDRAGSGYTF. In DNA form, the CDR3 reads TGTGCCAGCAGGGGAACTGACAGGGCGGGTAGTGGCTACACCTTC.

This chain joins TRBV4-1 and TRBJ2-7, with 9 nucleotides matching TRBD1. The CDR3 consists of 14 residues. Germline CDR1 reads MGHRA; CDR2 reads YSYEKL. V trimming: 2 bases; J trimming: 4 bases; junction bases outside the gene matches: 3. Here the CDR3 DNA reads TGCGCCAGCAGCCAAAAACAGGGGGCGTACGAGCAGTACTTC. It encodes CASSQKQGAYEQYF.

V and J are TRBV5-4 and TRBJ2-7; TRBD1 aligns across 7 bases. Germline trimming cut 0 bases from V and 3 bases from J; bases unmatched to any gene: 0. From germline, CDR1 is SGHNT and CDR2 YYREEE (reference sequence). The CDR3 runs to 13 residues. CDR3 protein: CASSLDRGYEQYF. Here the CDR3 DNA reads TGTGCCAGCAGCTTGGACAGGGGCTACGAGCAGTACTTC.

Only one count was recorded for this clone. The V call is TRBV29-1, the J call TRBJ1-2; TRBD1 matches 9 bases. V lost 7 bases, J lost 4 bases, and 7 bases stayed unmatched. Germline V gene lookup returns CDR1 SQVTM and CDR2 ANQGSEA. The CDR3 runs 13 residues. The chain's CDR3 is CSASLTGGYGYTF. The CDR3 region has the DNA TGCAGCGCATCTCTGACAGGGGGCTATGGCTACACCTTC. Drawing the rest from reference TRBV29-1 and TRBJ1-2, the complete variable domain is SAVISQKPSRDICQRGTSLTIQCQVDSQVTMMFWYRQQPGQSLTLIATANQGSEATYESGFVIDKFPISRPNLTFSTLTVSNMSPEDSSIYLCSASLTGGYGYTFGSGTRLTVV.

This chain uses TRBV20-1 with TRBJ2-3; TRBD2 matches at 7 bases. The CDR3 extends over 14 amino acids. Trimming removed 3 bases from V and 2 bases from J; junction bases left unmatched: 5. In germline, CDR1 is DFQATT, CDR2 SNEGSKA (reference sequence). The CDR3 bases are TGCAGTGCTAGTACGGGAGGTTCCACAGATACGCAGTATTTT. Its translation is CSASTGGSTDTQYF.

The chain employs TRBV19 and TRBJ1-1; TRBD1 matches at 7 bases. CDR1 and CDR2 (germline): LNHDA, SQIVND (reference sequence). Trimming took 9 bases from V and 0 from J; bases not matched to a gene: 4. The CDR3 runs 13 residues. This CDR3 reads CASSTGLNTEAFF. CDR3 bases: TGTGCCAGCTCGACAGGGTTGAACACTGAAGCTTTCTTT.

This clone occurred once. The V call is TRBV6-9, the J call TRBJ2-7; D could derive from TRBD1 or TRBD2 (5 bases each). Trimming took 4 bases from V and 3 from J, leaving 19 bases between them. Looked up from germline, CDR1 is MNHGY and CDR2 is SVAAGI. The CDR3 is 16 residues long. The CDR3 sequence is CASSSYRGDQGYEQYF. CDR3 in DNA: TGTGCCAGCAGTTCTTACCGGGGCGATCAAGGCTACGAGCAGTACTTC.

V gene TRBV4-1 combines with J gene TRBJ2-1, with 7 bases lining up with TRBD2. V trimming: 7 bases; J trimming: 3 bases; junction bases outside the gene matches: 9. CDR3 length: 15 residues. In germline, CDR1 is MGHRA, CDR2 YSYEKL. The CDR3 bases are TGCGCCAGCACCTCAATGGGGGAGGGCTACAATGAGCAGTTCTTC. This codes for CASTSMGEGYNEQFF.

The chain links TRBV6-5 to TRBJ2-1; 9 nucleotides agree with TRBD1. V dropped 2 bases and J dropped 10; count of bases not matched to a gene: 3. The CDR3 contains 13 residues. Germline-derived CDR1 and CDR2 are MNHEY and SVGAGI. This CDR3 is CASSYLGQGEQFF. The CDR3 DNA reads as TGTGCCAGCAGTTACCTCGGACAGGGGGAGCAGTTCTTC.

J is TRBJ2-5 and V is TRBV29-1; TRBD2 agrees at 14 bases. J gave up 5 bases and V 6 bases, and 8 bases lay outside the gene matches. This CDR3 has 15 amino acids. Per germline, CDR1 SQVTM and CDR2 ANQGSEA. The CDR3 loop reads CSVPGLAGVWETQYF. The DNA of the CDR3 is TGCAGCGTCCCGGGACTAGCGGGAGTTTGGGAGACCCAGTACTTC.

The chain is built from TRBV9 and TRBJ2-2; no clear D. Germline-derived CDR1 and CDR2 are SGDLS and YYNGEE. V was shortened by 8 bases and J by 2 bases, with 4 bases between the two germline ends. The CDR3 is 11 residues long. The CDR3 loop reads CASQNTGELFF. CDR3 nucleotide sequence: TGTGCCAGTCAAAACACCGGGGAGCTGTTTTTT.